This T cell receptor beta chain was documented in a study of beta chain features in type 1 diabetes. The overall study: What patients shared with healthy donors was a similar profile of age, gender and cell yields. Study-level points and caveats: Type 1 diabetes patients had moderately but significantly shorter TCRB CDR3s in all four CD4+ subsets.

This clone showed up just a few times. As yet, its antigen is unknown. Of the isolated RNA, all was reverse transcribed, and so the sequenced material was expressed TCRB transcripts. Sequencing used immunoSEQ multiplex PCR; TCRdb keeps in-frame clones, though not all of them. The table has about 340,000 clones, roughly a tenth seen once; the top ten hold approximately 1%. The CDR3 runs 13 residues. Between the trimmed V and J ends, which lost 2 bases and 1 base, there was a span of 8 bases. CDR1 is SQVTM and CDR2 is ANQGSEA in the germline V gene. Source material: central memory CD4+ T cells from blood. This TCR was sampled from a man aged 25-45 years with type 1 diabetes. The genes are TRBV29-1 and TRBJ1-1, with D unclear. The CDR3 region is CSVEISQNTEAFF. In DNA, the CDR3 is TGCAGCGTTGAAATATCTCAGAACACTGAAGCTTTCTTT.